This TCR beta chain was sequenced during a study of blood T cell repertoires in COVID-19. For the study at large: The analysed material was cDNA or gDNA that came from T cells, B-cell-depleted T cells, or PBMCs.

Germline CDR1 is DFQATT and CDR2 is SNEGSKA (reference sequence). Trimming took 3 bases from V and 2 from J; bases not matched to a gene: 9. This CDR3 is built from 16 residues. This clone was counted a single time. Libraries were prepared by immunoSEQ multiplex PCR; TCRdb keeps only in-frame clonotypes and omits some of them. The table lists over 200,000 clones, about four fifths of them singletons, with approximately 1.8% in the top ten. Cohorts were assigned according to the clinical history that participants reported. Sequenced material: PBMCs or T cells enriched from blood (not recorded which). The chain has TRBV20-1 and TRBJ2-1; 8 positions agree with TRBD2. This sequence originates from a man in his sixties who had recovered from COVID-19. For the CDR3, the DNA is TGCAGTGCTAGTGGTTCGGGGGGGAGGACCTACAATGAGCAGTTCTTC. Its protein is CSASGSGGRTYNEQFF.